These 18 T cell receptor beta chains share one sample of origin, sequenced in a study of shared clonotypes between healthy human individuals. Sequenced by immunoSEQ multiplex PCR; TCRdb stores in-frame clones only, minus some. The sample consists of 650,000 to 750,000 clones, roughly 70% of them appearing once. Specimen: memory CD4+ T cells sorted from blood. The sample's subset: CD45RA-negative fraction. Every receptor here comes from a woman between 25 and 40 years old in good health.

This clone was counted only a few times. A far larger clone is one base from this, pointing to a likely read error. The genes are TRBV28 and TRBJ1-1; D gene ambiguous. The V gene's germline CDR1 is MDHEN and CDR2 SYDVKM. V was shortened by 6 bases and J by 1 base, with 6 bases between the two germline ends. This CDR3 spans 12 amino acids. CDR3 region: CASSLQNTEAFF. The CDR3 nucleotides read TGTGCCAGCAGCCTCCAGAACACTGAAGCTTTCTTT.

This clone was detected a few times. The chain recombines TRBV7-9 with TRBJ2-3; possible D gene TRBD1, 5 bases. CDR1 and CDR2 from the germline V gene are SEHNR and FQNEAQ (reference sequence). The CDR3 is made up of 14 amino acids. Trimming took 4 bases from V and 2 from J, leaving 10 bases between them. DNA for the CDR3: TGTGCCAGCAGCTGGGGCGCCAACACAGATACGCAGTATTTT. This translates into CASSWGANTDTQYF.

The J gene is TRBJ1-2, the V gene TRBV7-8; D might be TRBD1 (5 bases). Trimming left V 4 bases short and J 2 bases short, with 14 bases between. Germline V gene lookup returns CDR1 SGHVS and CDR2 FQNEAQ. The CDR3 is 15 residues long. CDR3 sequence reads: CASSSRRGSNYGYTF. The CDR3 nucleotides are TGTGCCAGCAGCTCTCGAAGGGGATCCAACTATGGCTACACCTTC. Looking up the rest from reference TRBV7-8 and TRBJ1-2 gives the full variable domain: GAGVSQSPRYKVAKRGQDVALRCDPISGHVSLFWYQQALGQGPEFLTYFQNEAQLDKSGLPSDRFFAERPEGSVSTLKIQRTQQEDSAVYLCASSSRRGSNYGYTFGSGTRLTVV.

J is TRBJ2-7 and V is TRBV7-2; D is ambiguous. V lost 5 bases, J lost 7 bases, and 24 bases lay in between. The CDR3 contains 16 residues. Germline V gene lookup returns CDR1 SGHTA and CDR2 FQGNSA. CDR3 protein: CASSPDGPDLGVEQYF. The DNA of the CDR3 is TGTGCCAGCAGCCCCGACGGGCCCGACCTGGGTGTAGAGCAGTACTTC.

The table lists this clone with a few counts. The genes are TRBV7-6 and TRBJ2-5; D gene ambiguous. V was clipped by 5 bases and J by 5 bases, with 15 bases between them. The germline V gene encodes CDR1 SGHVS and CDR2 FNYEAQ. The CDR3 is 14 amino acids. CDR3 sequence (DNA): TGTGCCAGCAGCCGAAGAGCCCTTTCGGAGACCCAGTACTTC. This sequence encodes CASSRRALSETQYF.

The chain is built from TRBV7-8 and TRBJ2-1; D is possibly TRBD2 (5 bases). Germline V gives CDR1 SGHVS, CDR2 FQNEAQ. Trimming left V 1 base short and J 0 bases short, with 10 bases between. The CDR3 length is 16 residues. In DNA form, the CDR3 reads TGTGCCAGCAGCTTAGGGTGGGAGAGCTCCTACAATGAGCAGTTCTTC. Its translation: CASSLGWESSYNEQFF.

The V call is TRBV28, the J call TRBJ2-4, with D tentatively TRBD1 (6 bases). V was clipped by 6 bases and J by 7 bases, with 13 bases between them. The CDR3 runs to 13 residues. Looked up from germline, CDR1 is MDHEN and CDR2 is SYDVKM. As DNA, the CDR3 is TGTGCCAGCAGCAAACAGGGATCTAACATTCAGTACTTC. Protein: CASSKQGSNIQYF.

The chain has TRBV18 and TRBJ2-1, with 11 positions matching TRBD2. The J segment lost 5 bases and the V segment lost 0 bases, leaving 3 bases of the junction unmatched. The CDR3 consists of 16 residues. CDR1 and CDR2 from the germline V gene are KGHSH and LQKENI. The CDR3 coding sequence is TGTGCCAGCTCACCACCGACGACTAGCGGGAACAATGAGCAGTTCTTC. Residues: CASSPPTTSGNNEQFF.

V usage is TRBV30 and J usage is TRBJ2-4, with a possible D match to TRBD2 (6 bases). Germline V CDR1 and CDR2: GTSNPN, SVGIG (reference sequence). CDR3 length: 12 amino acids. Trimming pared 2 bases from V and 8 bases from J, leaving 10 bases between. Written as DNA, the CDR3 is TGTGCCTGGAGTCACGGGAGTGACATTCAGTACTTC. It specifies CAWSHGSDIQYF.

The chain is built from TRBV28 and TRBJ1-5, with 7 bases lining up with TRBD1. The length of the CDR3 is 14 residues. Per germline, CDR1 MDHEN and CDR2 SYDVKM. V lost 5 bases, J lost 6 bases, and 7 bases stayed unmatched. The CDR3 region is CASSSSGTAQPQHF. The CDR3 nucleotides are TGTGCCAGCAGTAGTTCCGGGACAGCTCAGCCCCAGCATTTT.

This clone occurred once. The V gene is TRBV2, the J gene TRBJ2-5; perhaps TRBD1 as D (5 bases). Germline CDR1 reads SNHLY; CDR2 reads FYNNEI. V was trimmed by 3 bases and J by 6 bases, leaving 17 bases between them. CDR3 length: 15 amino acids. The CDR3 spells CASSDASGARKTQYF. The CDR3 DNA is TGTGCCAGCAGTGACGCTAGTGGGGCCAGAAAGACCCAGTACTTC.

This chain uses TRBV30 with TRBJ1-1; tentative D call: TRBD1 (6 bases). V was cut by 5 bases and J by 3 bases, with 16 bases left in between. Germline assignment: CDR1 GTSNPN and CDR2 SVGIG (reference sequence). This CDR3 spans 14 amino acids. For the CDR3, the DNA is TGTGCCTGGGCCCGGGGGGCGCTGGACACTGAAGCTTTCTTT. Amino acids: CAWARGALDTEAFF.

This chain links TRBV5-8 with TRBJ2-1; TRBD1 might be the D (5 bases). Germline lookup yields CDR1 SGHTS and CDR2 YDEGEE. The CDR3 sequence is 17 residues long. With 4 bases removed from V and 0 bases from J, the gap between germline ends came to 17 bases. CDR3 residues: CASSLGRGRSSYNEQFF. The CDR3 nucleotides read TGTGCCAGCAGCCTGGGGCGTGGACGGAGCTCCTACAATGAGCAGTTCTTC.

The chain has TRBV21-1 and TRBJ2-7; the tabulated D call, TRBD2, remains unverified against the DNA. TRBV21-1 corresponds to a pseudogene. The CDR3 runs to 12 residues. CDR3 sequence (DNA): TGTGCCAGCTTTGACTTTTGCTACGAGCAGTACTTC. Protein: CASFDFCYEQYF.

This clone was counted many times. The identical CDR3 is also encoded by other nucleotide sequences in the sample. V usage is TRBV7-8 and J usage is TRBJ1-2; 8 bases line up with TRBD1. CDR1 SGHVS and CDR2 FQNEAQ come from the germline V gene. With 5 bases clipped from V and 7 bases from J, the junction kept 6 bases outside the gene matches. The CDR3 has 13 amino acids. The CDR3 DNA follows: TGTGCCAGCAGCGGAAACAGGGGGAGTGGCTACACCTTC. Amino acids: CASSGNRGSGYTF.

This sequence joins TRBV9 and TRBJ1-2; TRBD1 might be the D (6 bases). Germline V gives CDR1 SGDLS, CDR2 YYNGEE. The CDR3 covers 16 residues. V lost 0 bases, J lost 2 bases, and 14 bases lay in between. CDR3 in amino acids: CASSVGAVGANYGYTF. The CDR3 DNA reads as TGTGCCAGCAGCGTAGGGGCAGTGGGGGCCAACTATGGCTACACCTTC.

This clone was counted only a few times. V and J are TRBV28 and TRBJ1-1; D is unclear. The CDR3 is 13 amino acids. The germline CDR1 and CDR2 sequences are MDHEN and SYDVKM. Trimming cost V 5 bases and J 2 bases, with 9 bases left between them. CDR3 bases: TGTGCCAGCAGTGTATCCGGCAACACTGAAGCTTTCTTT. Translated, it gives CASSVSGNTEAFF.

J is TRBJ1-5 and V is TRBV18, with 7 bases matching TRBD1. The CDR3 is made up of 14 amino acids. The ends lost 4 bases at V and 3 bases at J; junction bases unmatched: 3. CDR1 and CDR2 (germline): KGHSH, LQKENI. CDR3 amino acids: CASSLGQINQPQHF. CDR3 in DNA: TGTGCCAGCTCACTGGGACAGATCAATCAGCCCCAGCATTTT.